The 10 T cell receptor beta chains listed next were all sequenced from one sample in a study of spatial heterogeneity in lung cancer. TCRdb reanalysed the 5' RACE reads using MiXCR and keeps one entry per CDR3 protein. Of roughly 3,500 distinct CDR3 sequences listed, about 30% were seen once; the top ten hold about 14%. As to time point: sample taken at primary tumor resection. The study sequenced unsorted whole RNA from tumor, nontumor lung or frozen PBMC. Sequenced here: normal lung tissue next to the tumor, sampled at surgery. The receptors were gathered from a male donor with early-stage non-small cell lung cancer.

This clonotype was seen ten or more times. The CDR3: CASSLVGFGPVAEAFF. CDR3 sequence (DNA): TGTGCCAGCAGCTTAGTAGGCTTTGGGCCCGTGGCTGAAGCTTTCTTT. The chain combines TRBV7-8 with TRBJ1-1; no definite D call. Germline V gene lookup returns CDR1 SGHVS and CDR2 FQNEAQ. V was pared by 1 base and J by 6 bases, with 18 bases between. CDR3 size: 16 residues.

This clonotype showed up many times. The chain employs TRBV10-2 and TRBJ1-2; D unclear. Trimming stripped 2 bases from V and 4 bases from J, with 17 bases between. Germline assignment: CDR1 WSHSY and CDR2 SAAADI. CDR3 length: 16 residues. DNA of the CDR3: TGCGCCAGCAGTGAGGTCGCTGGCGGACCGGTCTATGGCTACACCTTC. Its translation is CASSEVAGGPVYGYTF.

This clonotype was counted between two and nine times. V gene TRBV6-6 combines with J gene TRBJ1-5; D may be TRBD1 (5 bases). Trimming cost V 4 bases and J 5 bases, with 9 bases left between them. The CDR3 contains 13 residues. The germline V gene has CDR1 MNHNY and CDR2 SVGAGI (reference sequence). This CDR3 reads CASSSGVDQPQHF. CDR3 bases: TGTGCCAGCAGTTCGGGGGTCGATCAGCCCCAGCATTTT.

By share, this clonotype counts as medium-sized. The chain recombines TRBV9 with TRBJ2-5; a weak D match, TRBD1 (5 bases). This CDR3 is built from 15 residues. The V end was cut by 3 bases, the J end by 2 bases, with 14 bases between. The germline CDR1 and CDR2 sequences are SGDLS and YYNGEE. This chain's CDR3 is CASSARWTSQETQYF. The CDR3 nucleotides read TGTGCCAGCAGCGCACGATGGACATCTCAAGAGACCCAGTACTTC.

By share, this clonotype counts as medium-sized (0.01 to 0.1%). This sequence joins TRBV7-6 and TRBJ1-1; D is undetermined. The CDR3 totals 13 residues. CDR1 is SGHVS and CDR2 is FNYEAQ in the germline V gene. V was cut by 5 bases and J by 0 bases, with 7 bases left in between. The CDR3 DNA follows: TGTGCCAGCAGCATAGACTTGAACACTGAAGCTTTCTTT. Encoded protein: CASSIDLNTEAFF.

The chain uses TRBV7-9 and TRBJ2-7, with D perhaps matching TRBD1 or TRBD2 (5 bases each). In germline, CDR1 is SEHNR, CDR2 FQNEAQ (reference sequence). The CDR3 contains 12 residues. V lost 3 bases and J 12 bases, leaving 15 bases between the germline ends. The CDR3 DNA reads as TGTGCCAGCAGCTTTGAGAGGGGAGTTGTGTACTTC. It codes for CASSFERGVVYF.

Sample share makes this clonotype medium-sized. The chain has TRBV3-1 and TRBJ1-1; D call uncertain. Germline V CDR1 and CDR2: LGHDT, YNNKEL (reference sequence). V lost 0 bases and J lost 8, with 4 bases in between. The CDR3 extends over 11 amino acids. CDR3 bases: TGTGCCAGCAGCCAAGATACAGAAGCTTTCTTT. This translates into CASSQDTEAFF.

The V and J genes are TRBV11-3 and TRBJ2-1; no definite D call. V lost 5 bases to trimming and J lost 2 bases, with 13 bases between them. Germline V lookup: CDR1 SGHNT, CDR2 YENEEA. The CDR3 consists of 15 residues. The CDR3 sequence: CASSPEASPYNEQFF. The CDR3 DNA reads TGTGCCAGCAGCCCCGAGGCTTCTCCCTACAATGAGCAGTTCTTC. Combining the CDR3 with reference TRBV11-3 and TRBJ2-1 gives the whole variable domain EAGVVQSPRYKIIEKKQPVAFWCNPISGHNTLYWYLQNLGQGPELLIRYENEEAVDDSQLPKDRFSAERLKGVDSTLKIQPAELGDSAVYLCASSPEASPYNEQFFGPGTRLTVL.

The genes are TRBV6-2 or TRBV6-3 and TRBJ2-1, with 7 positions matching TRBD1. The CDR3 is 13 amino acids. With 6 bases clipped from V and 4 bases from J, the junction kept 3 bases outside the gene matches. Germline V lookup: CDR1 MNHEY, CDR2 SVGEGT. CDR3 in DNA: TGTGCCAGCAGCCGGGGACAGTACAATGAGCAGTTCTTC. Protein: CASSRGQYNEQFF.

The chain combines TRBV7-9 with TRBJ2-2; 9 nucleotides line up with TRBD1. The CDR3 runs to 16 residues. Germline V gene data show CDR1 as SEHNR and CDR2 as FQNEAQ (reference sequence). V lost 5 bases and J lost 4; bases outside the gene matches: 8. CDR3 amino acids: CASSPRLGQGTGELFF. The CDR3 DNA sequence: TGTGCCAGCAGCCCTCGTCTGGGACAGGGCACCGGGGAGCTGTTTTTT. Combining the CDR3 with reference TRBV7-9 and TRBJ2-2 gives the whole variable domain DTGVSQNPRHKITKRGQNVTFRCDPISEHNRLYWYRQTLGQGPEFLTYFQNEAQLEKSRLLSDRFSAERPKGSFSTLEIQRTEQGDSAMYLCASSPRLGQGTGELFFGEGSRLTVL.